These 2 T cell receptor beta chains were all obtained from the same sample, sequenced in a study of blood T cells in healthy people across ages. Next came a second PCR, run for about 6 to 11 cycles, which used a sample-barcoded 5' primer along with a J-beta primer mix. TCRdb re-called the 5' RACE reads through MiXCR, storing one row per CDR3 protein. The table lists about 840,000 distinct CDR3 sequences, about 28% of them singletons, with 10% in the top ten. These data were also filed under a second study, of T cells of mothers and their children.

Specimen: blood. All receptors come from a woman in her thirties or forties in good health.

This sequence joins TRBV6-4 and TRBJ2-2; D call uncertain. The CDR3 spans 14 residues. Germline assignment: CDR1 MRHNA and CDR2 SNTAGT. V dropped 0 bases and J dropped 4 bases, with 6 bases sitting between them. The CDR3 reads CASSDSPGTGELFF. DNA for the CDR3: TGTGCCAGCAGTGACTCCCCGGGCACCGGGGAGCTGTTTTTT.

This chain links TRBV20-1 with TRBJ2-7, with unresolved D. The germline V gene encodes CDR1 DFQATT and CDR2 SNEGSKA (reference sequence). V dropped 3 bases and J dropped 1 base, with 7 bases sitting between them. This CDR3 has 12 amino acids. CDR3 in amino acids: CSASARSYEQYF. The CDR3 nucleotides are TGCAGTGCTAGCGCTAGATCCTACGAGCAGTACTTC.